Included here is one T cell receptor (beta chain) sequence, with context. This entry comes from a study of somatic mutations in cytotoxic T cells in rheumatoid arthritis. The repertoire was sequenced with immunoSEQ multiplex PCR; TCRdb's copy has only in-frame clones and lacks some. Of 15,000 to 20,000 clones detected, around four fifths appear once; the ten largest clones hold about 14%. The sequenced sample was CD8+ T cells sorted from blood. The receptor's source is an adult with rheumatoid arthritis.

In nucleotides, the CDR3 is TGTGCCAGCAGGGACGGCGGGGAAAATTCACCCCTCCACTTT. Its translation is CASRDGGENSPLHF. The V gene is TRBV13, the J gene TRBJ1-6, with D unresolved. Between the trimmed V and J ends, which lost 6 bases and 7 bases, there was a span of 13 bases. CDR3 length: 14 residues. Germline assignment: CDR1 PRHDT and CDR2 FYEKMQ (reference sequence).